This is a list of T cell receptor beta chains from one sample in a study of CD8+CD57+ T cells in acquired aplastic anemia. A single record per CDR3 protein comes from TCRdb applying MiXCR to the reads. The table includes roughly 180,000 distinct CDR3 sequences, roughly 65% detected once. The sample taken for sequencing was sorted CD4+, CD8+, or CD8+CD57+ T cells (not recorded which) from PBMCs. These TCRs come from a human donor with aplastic anemia. The CDR3 runs from the conserved cysteine through the conserved F or W. A D gene is named only where the DNA matches it firmly. Clone size is not always given. Where it is, it says once, few, many or a class for expanded clones.

V gene	D gene	clone size	J gene	CDR3 protein	CDR3 DNA
TRBV7-2	NA	NA	TRBJ2-6	CASMGSTGANVLTF	TGTGCCAGCATGGGGTCGACTGGGGCCAACGTCCTGACTTTC
TRBV24-1	NA	NA	TRBJ2-7	CATGDTDYEQYF	TGTGCCACAGGGGACACGGACTACGAGCAGTACTTC
TRBV19	NA	many	TRBJ2-7	CASSGGPTYEQYF	TGTGCCAGTAGTGGGGGCCCTACCTACGAGCAGTACTTC
TRBV7-2	TRBD1	NA	TRBJ2-1	CASSRRFFNMGTGGDEQFF	TGTGCCAGCAGCCGAAGATTTTTCAACATGGGGACAGGGGGCGACGAGCAGTTCTTC
TRBV15	NA	NA	TRBJ1-6	CATSRDSNSPLHF	TGTGCCACCAGCAGAGACAGTAATTCACCCCTCCACTTT
TRBV5-6	NA	NA	TRBJ1-2	CYSSLAGNYGYTF	TGTTACAGCAGCTTGGCTGGGAACTATGGCTACACCTTC
TRBV20-1	NA	many	TRBJ2-1	CSARDRRDWEQFF	TGCAGTGCTAGAGATCGGAGGGATTGGGAGCAGTTCTTC
TRBV4-2	NA	NA	TRBJ1-4	CASSQGGVTNEKLFF	TGTGCCAGCAGCCAAGGTGGGGTAACTAATGAAAAACTGTTTTTT
TRBV9	TRBD1	NA	TRBJ2-1	CASSVQQGTTNEQFF	TGTGCCAGCAGCGTACAACAGGGGACGACCAATGAGCAGTTCTTC
TRBV7-8	NA	NA	TRBJ1-6	CASSLRGTTSYNSPLHF	TGTGCCAGCAGCTTAAGAGGGACAACCTCCTATAATTCACCCCTCCACTTT
TRBV20-1	NA	few	TRBJ2-7	CSYTGINFGEQYF	TGCAGTTACACCGGGATCAACTTTGGGGAGCAGTACTTC
TRBV6-1	TRBD2	many	TRBJ2-2	CASSEGAGDTGELFF	TGTGCCAGCAGTGAAGGAGCGGGGGACACCGGGGAGCTGTTTTTT
TRBV20-1	NA	NA	TRBJ1-2	CSAAGYYGYTF	TGCAGTGCTGCAGGGTACTATGGCTACACCTTC
TRBV10-2	TRBD1	NA	TRBJ2-2	CASSDGTVNTGELFF	TGCGCCAGCAGTGACGGGACAGTTAACACCGGGGAGCTGTTTTTT
TRBV14	NA	many	TRBJ1-1	CASSQKQGYHPNTEAFF	TGTGCCAGCAGCCAAAAACAGGGTTATCACCCTAACACTGAAGCTTTCTTT
TRBV2	NA	NA	TRBJ1-1	CASSPGPRNEAFF	TGTGCCAGCAGTCCAGGGCCACGCAATGAAGCTTTCTTT
TRBV20-1	NA	NA	TRBJ2-3	CSAIPGSSRGSTQYF	TGCAGTGCTATCCCCGGGTCCTCCCGAGGGAGTACGCAGTATTTT
TRBV7-9	NA	NA	TRBJ1-2	CASTLGYGANYGYTF	TGTGCCAGCACCCTAGGCTACGGAGCTAACTATGGCTACACCTTC
TRBV11-2	NA	many	TRBJ1-3	CASSLLYGVYSGNTIYF	TGTGCCAGCAGCCTCTTATATGGGGTATACTCTGGAAACACCATATATTTT
TRBV15	NA	NA	TRBJ1-4	CATSPGRGAANEKLFF	TGTGCCACCTCCCCTGGAAGAGGGGCGGCTAATGAAAAACTGTTTTTT
TRBV6-1	TRBD1	many	TRBJ1-1	CASSEGDRGGGEAFF	TGTGCCAGCAGTGAAGGGGACAGGGGAGGTGGTGAAGCTTTCTTT
TRBV24-1	TRBD2	NA	TRBJ2-3	CATSDGLLAGGADTQYF	TGTGCCACCAGTGATGGTTTGTTGGCGGGAGGGGCAGATACGCAGTATTTT
TRBV7-4	NA	NA	TRBJ2-1	CASSLVWGEQFF	TGTGCCAGCAGCTTAGTTTGGGGGGAGCAGTTCTTC
TRBV7-2	TRBD1	NA	TRBJ2-7	CASSLGGTDYPYEQYF	TGTGCCAGCAGCTTAGGGGGGACAGACTACCCCTACGAGCAGTACTTC
TRBV7-4	TRBD1	NA	TRBJ2-4	CASSPQGNIQYF	TGTGCCAGCAGCCCACAGGGGAACATTCAGTACTTC
TRBV24-1	TRBD2	NA	TRBJ2-7	CATSDFSSGRYEQYF	TGTGCCACCAGTGATTTTTCTAGCGGGAGGTACGAGCAGTACTTC
TRBV25-1	TRBD1	many	TRBJ2-2	CASGQAGELFF	TGTGCCAGCGGACAGGCCGGGGAGCTGTTTTTT
TRBV10-3	NA	NA	TRBJ2-3	CAISEQRRTDTQYF	TGTGCCATCAGTGAACAGAGGAGAACAGATACGCAGTATTTT
TRBV14	NA	few	TRBJ2-1	CASSHMGSTSSNEQFF	TGTGCCAGCAGCCACATGGGCAGTACTAGCTCCAATGAGCAGTTCTTC
TRBV15	NA	NA	TRBJ1-1	CATTQGRVDTEAFF	TGTGCCACCACCCAGGGGAGGGTGGACACTGAAGCTTTCTTT
TRBV29-1	NA	NA	TRBJ2-7	CSVVVGGSYEQYF	TGCAGCGTTGTCGTGGGGGGCTCGTACGAGCAGTACTTC
TRBV12-3/TRBV12-4	NA	NA	TRBJ2-1	CASSPHWDEQFF	TGTGCCAGCAGTCCTCATTGGGATGAGCAGTTCTTC
TRBV12-3/TRBV12-4	NA	NA	TRBJ1-2	CASTPSPAAAIGGYTF	TGTGCCAGCACCCCGAGCCCCGCAGCCGCTATTGGAGGCTACACCTTC
TRBV9	TRBD1	once	TRBJ1-6	CASSADRGSYNSPLHF	TGTGCCAGCAGCGCGGACAGGGGTTCCTATAATTCACCCCTCCACTTT
TRBV7-9	NA	NA	TRBJ2-3	CASSRTVGATDTQYF	TGTGCCAGCAGTCGAACAGTCGGAGCTACAGATACGCAGTATTTT
TRBV7-9	NA	NA	TRBJ1-1	CASGRDGNTEAFF	TGTGCCAGCGGCCGGGACGGTAACACTGAAGCTTTCTTT
TRBV19	TRBD1	NA	TRBJ1-4	CASSFNLGQGQKLFF	TGTGCCAGTAGTTTTAACCTGGGACAGGGACAAAAACTGTTTTTT
TRBV13	NA	many	TRBJ1-1	CASSLGGGVWTEAFF	TGTGCCAGCAGCTTAGGCGGCGGGGTATGGACTGAAGCTTTCTTT
TRBV9	NA	NA	TRBJ2-7	CASSVGIPSEQYF	TGTGCCAGCAGCGTAGGGATTCCTTCCGAGCAGTACTTC
TRBV29-1	NA	many	TRBJ2-3	CSVPGQGGRTDTQYF	TGCAGCGTTCCCGGCCAGGGGGGGAGAACAGATACGCAGTATTTT
TRBV10-1	NA	once	TRBJ1-2	CASSEIARDVVGYTF	TGCGCCAGCAGTGAGATCGCCAGGGACGTGGTTGGCTACACCTTC
TRBV5-8	NA	many	TRBJ1-1	CASSPDGGEAFF	TGTGCCAGCAGCCCGGACGGAGGTGAAGCTTTCTTT